This is a list of T cell receptor beta chains from one sample in a study of blood T cells in healthy people across ages. Each CDR3 protein is one row after TCRdb ran MiXCR on the 5' RACE reads. The data show about 1,000,000 distinct CDR3 sequences, 35% to 50% seen once. The sample consisted of blood. These receptors were obtained from a woman aged 55-69 years in good health. Each CDR3 is given without its conserved first and last residue.

>TRBJ2-1|TRBV5-1
ASSATEVWGLNEQF
>TRBJ2-7|TRBV11-2
ASTSGQGVFYEQY
>TRBJ2-1|TRBV27
ASSSSWDRGRNEQF
>TRBJ2-7|TRBV6-5
ASMLGGKDEQY
>TRBJ2-3|TRBV7-2
ASSLSRLHTDTQY
>TRBJ2-7|TRBV4-2
ASSQDLAGPYEQY
>TRBJ2-4|TRBV6-1
ASSEAFNIQY
>TRBJ2-5|TRBV20-1
SASPSGTGNEQY
>TRBJ2-5|TRBV28
ASSRDGKQETQY
>TRBJ2-1|TRBV7-2
ASSLQIGLAGSNEQF
>TRBJ2-7|TRBV10-3
AISSGYQYEQY
>TRBJ2-3|TRBV24-1
ATSDELEATDTQY
>TRBJ2-2|TRBV5-4
ASSSRRAGAGELF
>TRBJ2-5|TRBV20-1
SARLVVQIQETQY
>TRBJ1-1|TRBV6-1
ASSSQGESTEAF
>-|TRBV9
ASSALGGYNEQY
>TRBJ2-1|TRBV27
ASTPGQRNEQF
>TRBJ2-7|TRBV28
AISGTGVSYEQY
>TRBJ2-5|TRBV7-9
ASKVGGIQETQY
>TRBJ1-4|TRBV9
ASSLRQGPEKLF
>TRBJ2-3|TRBV25-1
ASNQGWEDTQY
>TRBJ1-1|TRBV11-1
ASSSPRGRTLSEAF
>TRBJ1-6|TRBV11-1
ASSLVMMDSPPH
>TRBJ2-7|TRBV27
ASSPGEMPYEQY
>TRBJ2-1|TRBV5-6
ASSKGTVFYNEQF
>TRBJ1-2|TRBV11-2
ASSRIGAGGYGYT
>TRBJ2-7|TRBV3-1
ASSVTGTSGAYEQY
>TRBJ1-2|TRBV5-5
ASSLDRGLAYGYT
>TRBJ2-5|TRBV11-2
ASSLYGGPQETQY
>TRBJ1-5|TRBV27
ASSLDGTYQPQH
>TRBJ2-1|TRBV11-2
ASSSRGHGTSGRALGEQF
>TRBJ2-7|TRBV19
ATRGARYEQY
>TRBJ2-3|TRBV5-1
ASSPARGGDTQY
>TRBJ1-6|TRBV18
ASSPQQYGSPLH
>TRBJ2-6|TRBV5-6
ASRTEGGPGANVLT
>TRBJ1-4|TRBV5-1
ASSVTGTVNEKLF
>TRBJ1-3|TRBV18
ASSPPVRASSGNTIY
>TRBJ2-3|TRBV2
ASRAIAGGSDTQY
>TRBJ2-3|TRBV20-1
SAERRGWGTDTQY